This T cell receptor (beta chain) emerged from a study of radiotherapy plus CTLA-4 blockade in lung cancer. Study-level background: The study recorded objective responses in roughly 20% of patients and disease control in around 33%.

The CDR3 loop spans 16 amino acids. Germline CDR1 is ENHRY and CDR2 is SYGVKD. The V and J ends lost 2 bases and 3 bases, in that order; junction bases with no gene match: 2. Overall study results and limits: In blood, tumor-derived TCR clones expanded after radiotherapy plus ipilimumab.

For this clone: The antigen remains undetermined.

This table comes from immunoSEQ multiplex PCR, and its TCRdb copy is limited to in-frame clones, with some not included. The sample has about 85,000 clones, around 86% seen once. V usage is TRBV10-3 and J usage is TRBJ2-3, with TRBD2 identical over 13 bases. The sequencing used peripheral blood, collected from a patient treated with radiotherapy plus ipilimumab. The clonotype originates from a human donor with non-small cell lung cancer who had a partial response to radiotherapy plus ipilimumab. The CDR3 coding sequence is TGTGCCATCAGTGAGAGGGGACTAGCGGGGACAGATACGCAGTATTTT. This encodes CAISERGLAGTDTQYF.